This section outlines one T cell receptor beta chain sequence together with its context. As yet, its antigen is unknown. The data derive from a study of graft-versus-host responses after intestinal transplantation. Study summary: Each transplant was multivisceral, liver-intestinal, or isolated intestinal. Among the recipients, all got anti-thymocyte globulin induction and then tacrolimus and steroids for about 3 years. Study conclusions and caveats: Some GvH clones were seen earlier in gut or blood, suggesting intestinal origin.

Germline values: CDR1 SGDLS, CDR2 YYNGEE. The V gene lost 6 bases and the J gene lost 0 bases, with 9 bases spanning the gap. The CDR3 is made up of 14 amino acids. Clones were read by immunoSEQ multiplex PCR, and TCRdb kept only the in-frame ones, dropping some. The table shows tens of thousands of clones, with almost 90% occurring only once. This clonotype originated in a human donor who was the organ donor for an intestinal transplant. This chain links TRBV9 with TRBJ2-2; D is ambiguous. The specimen comprised unstimulated CD8+ T cells sorted from spleen or lymph node cells, sampled before transplant. Here the CDR3 reads CASTVVANTGELFF. The CDR3 nucleotides are TGTGCCAGCACCGTCGTTGCGAACACCGGGGAGCTGTTTTTT.